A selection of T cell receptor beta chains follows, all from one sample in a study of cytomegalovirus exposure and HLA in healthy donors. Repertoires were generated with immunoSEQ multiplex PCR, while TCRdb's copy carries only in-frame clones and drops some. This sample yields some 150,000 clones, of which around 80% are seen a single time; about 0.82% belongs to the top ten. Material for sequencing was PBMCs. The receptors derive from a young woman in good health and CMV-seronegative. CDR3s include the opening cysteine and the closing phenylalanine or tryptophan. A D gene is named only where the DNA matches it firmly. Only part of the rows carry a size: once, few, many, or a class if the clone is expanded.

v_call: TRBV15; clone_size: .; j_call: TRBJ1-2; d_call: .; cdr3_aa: CATSRERGIHGYTF; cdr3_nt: TGTGCCACCAGCAGAGAGAGGGGGATCCATGGCTACACCTTC
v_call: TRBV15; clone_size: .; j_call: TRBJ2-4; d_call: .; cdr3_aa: CATPNLNMVAKNIQYF; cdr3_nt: TGTGCCACCCCAAACCTGAACATGGTAGCCAAAAACATTCAGTACTTC
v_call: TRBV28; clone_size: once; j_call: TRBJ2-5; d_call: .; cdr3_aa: CASSFTPQETQYF; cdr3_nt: TGTGCCAGCAGTTTCACACCCCAAGAGACCCAGTACTTC
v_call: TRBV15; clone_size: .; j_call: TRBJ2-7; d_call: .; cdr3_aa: CAPPVEQYF; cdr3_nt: TGTGCCCCCCCAGTGGAGCAGTACTTC
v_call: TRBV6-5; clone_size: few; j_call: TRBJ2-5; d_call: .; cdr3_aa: CASRETGQETQYF; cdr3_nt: TGTGCCAGCCGCGAAACAGGGCAAGAGACCCAGTACTTC
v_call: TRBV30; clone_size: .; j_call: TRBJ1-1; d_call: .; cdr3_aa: CAWSHRAGNAFF; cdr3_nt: TGTGCCTGGAGCCATAGGGCGGGGAACGCTTTCTTT
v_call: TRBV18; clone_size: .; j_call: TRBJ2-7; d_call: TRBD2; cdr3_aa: CASSPSTRLASSYEQYF; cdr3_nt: TGTGCCAGCTCACCATCAACCCGACTAGCCTCCTCCTACGAGCAGTACTTC
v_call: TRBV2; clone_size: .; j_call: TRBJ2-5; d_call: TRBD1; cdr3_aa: CASQSWTGTGETQYF; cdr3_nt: TGTGCCAGCCAGTCGTGGACAGGGACGGGAGAGACCCAGTACTTC
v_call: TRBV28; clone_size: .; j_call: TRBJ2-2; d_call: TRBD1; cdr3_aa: CASSTGTGVITGELFF; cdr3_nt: TGTGCCAGCAGCACCGGGACAGGGGTCATCACCGGGGAGCTGTTTTTT
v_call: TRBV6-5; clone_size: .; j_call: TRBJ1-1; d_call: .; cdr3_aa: CASRTTATPNTEAFF; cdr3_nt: TGTGCCAGCAGGACCACCGCGACACCGAACACTGAAGCTTTCTTT
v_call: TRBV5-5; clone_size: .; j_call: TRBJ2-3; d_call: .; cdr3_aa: CASSPVRTDTQYF; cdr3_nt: TGTGCCAGCAGCCCCGTCCGCACAGATACGCAGTATTTT
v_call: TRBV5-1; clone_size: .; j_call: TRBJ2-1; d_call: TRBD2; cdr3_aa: CASSSTSGSINEQFF; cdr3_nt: TGCGCCAGCAGCTCTACTAGCGGGAGCATCAATGAGCAGTTCTTC
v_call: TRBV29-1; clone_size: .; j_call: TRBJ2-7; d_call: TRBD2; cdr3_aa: CSVDASGAGEQYF; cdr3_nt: TGCAGCGTTGATGCTAGCGGGGCAGGCGAGCAGTACTTC
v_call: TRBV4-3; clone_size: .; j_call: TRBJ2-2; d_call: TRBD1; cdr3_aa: CASSQEPYRGLAGELFF; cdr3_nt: TGCGCCAGCAGCCAAGAGCCCTACAGGGGGCTCGCCGGGGAGCTGTTTTTT
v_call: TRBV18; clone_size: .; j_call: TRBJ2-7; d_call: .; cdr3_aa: CASSPVRDEQYF; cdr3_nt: TGTGCCAGCTCACCCGTCAGGGACGAGCAGTACTTC
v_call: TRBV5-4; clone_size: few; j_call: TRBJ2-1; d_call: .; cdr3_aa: CASSSTGTTYNEQFF; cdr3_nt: TGTGCCAGCAGCTCCACCGGGACAACCTACAATGAGCAGTTCTTC
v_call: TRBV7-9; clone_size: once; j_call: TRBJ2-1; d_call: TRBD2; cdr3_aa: CSSSHRAGDSYNEQFF; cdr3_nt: TGTTCCAGCAGCCATCGAGCGGGGGACTCCTACAATGAGCAGTTCTTC
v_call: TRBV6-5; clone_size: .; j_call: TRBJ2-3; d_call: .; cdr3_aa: CASSYSDRPTDTQYF; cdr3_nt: TGTGCCAGCAGTTACTCGGACAGACCCACAGATACGCAGTATTTT
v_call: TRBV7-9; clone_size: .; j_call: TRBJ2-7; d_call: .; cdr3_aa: CTSSRPLSGLSYEQYF; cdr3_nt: TGTACCAGCAGCCGACCTCTTAGCGGCCTCTCCTACGAGCAGTACTTC
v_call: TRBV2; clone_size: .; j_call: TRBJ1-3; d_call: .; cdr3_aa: CASSSRVSGNTIYF; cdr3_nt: TGTGCCAGCAGCAGCAGGGTCTCTGGAAACACCATATATTTT
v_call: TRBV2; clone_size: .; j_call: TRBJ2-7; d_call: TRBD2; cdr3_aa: CASSDLAATYEQYF; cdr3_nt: TGTGCCAGCAGTGATCTAGCGGCCACCTACGAGCAGTACTTC
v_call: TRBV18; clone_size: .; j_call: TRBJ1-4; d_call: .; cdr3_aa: CASSPPGREKLFF; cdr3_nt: TGTGCCAGCTCACCACCGGGGAGGGAAAAACTGTTTTTT
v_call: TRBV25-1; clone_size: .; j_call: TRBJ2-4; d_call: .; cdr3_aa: CASSDPGEKNIQYF; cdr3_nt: TGTGCCAGCAGTGATCCGGGGGAGAAAAACATTCAGTACTTC